This entry lists 10 T cell receptor beta chains sequenced from one sample in a study of cytomegalovirus exposure and HLA in healthy donors. In the PCR, 60 Vbeta and 13 Jbeta primers were used. Produced via immunoSEQ multiplex PCR; TCRdb's table is partial and in-frame only. Of 150,000 or so clones listed, more than 75% are singletons. Specimen: PBMCs. These receptors came from a female donor in good health and CMV-seronegative.

The chain couples TRBV27 to TRBJ2-3, with a possible D match to TRBD2 (5 bases). Germline lookup yields CDR1 MNHEY and CDR2 SMNVEV (reference sequence). The V gene lost 2 bases and the J gene lost 4 bases, with 10 bases spanning the gap. CDR3 length: 14 amino acids. CDR3 bases: TGTGCCAGCAGTTTACCGGGAACCCCAGATACGCAGTATTTT. Translation gives CASSLPGTPDTQYF.

The rearrangement links TRBV7-6 to TRBJ1-1; a weak D match, TRBD1 (5 bases). Trimming cost V 5 bases and J 5 bases, with 9 bases left between them. The CDR3 spans 12 residues. Germline CDR1 reads SGHVS; CDR2 reads FNYEAQ. The DNA for the CDR3 is TGTGCCAGCAGCGCGGGGGATACTGAAGCTTTCTTT. Protein: CASSAGDTEAFF.

This chain joins TRBV2 and TRBJ2-3; D is perhaps TRBD2 (6 bases). This CDR3 has 17 residues. V dropped 10 bases and J dropped 4 bases, with 27 bases sitting between them. Germline assignment: CDR1 SNHLY and CDR2 FYNNEI. The CDR3 protein is CAIPPVTGLPVADTQYF. For the CDR3, the DNA is TGTGCCATCCCGCCCGTCACGGGACTCCCGGTGGCAGATACGCAGTATTTT.

The chain couples TRBV4-1 to TRBJ2-2; TRBD2 is a possible D gene (6 bases). The germline V and J ends were trimmed by 4 bases and 0 bases, with 6 bases remaining between them. Germline CDR1 is MGHRA and CDR2 is YSYEKL. The length of the CDR3 is 14 residues. CDR3 protein: CASSRGTNTGELFF. CDR3 sequence (DNA): TGCGCCAGCAGCCGCGGGACGAACACCGGGGAGCTGTTTTTT.

Here the CDR3 reads CASTGLAGGTYEQYF. The CDR3 DNA reads TGTGCCAGCACAGGACTAGCGGGAGGTACCTACGAGCAGTACTTC. The J gene is TRBJ2-5, the V gene TRBV6-5; 14 bases match TRBD2. Judging by the DNA end, TRBJ2-7 fits better; the J call may be wrong. The CDR3 runs to 15 residues. Germline lookup yields CDR1 MNHEY and CDR2 SVGAGI.

Worth noting for this clone: Other DNA variants within this sample encode the same CDR3. The V call is TRBV7-2, the J call TRBJ2-1, with D perhaps matching TRBD2 (6 bases). The CDR3 length is 13 residues. Trimming stripped 2 bases from V and 7 bases from J, with 9 bases between. Per germline, CDR1 SGHTA and CDR2 FQGNSA. The CDR3 nucleotides are TGTGCCAGCAGCTTACTCGCGGGAAATGAGCAGTTCTTC. This codes for CASSLLAGNEQFF.

This sequence joins TRBV6-1 and TRBJ1-6; unclear D gene. V gave up 2 bases and J gave up 11 bases, with 7 bases separating them. Germline loops: CDR1 MNHNS, CDR2 SASEGT. The CDR3 has 12 residues. In nucleotides, the CDR3 is TGTGCCAGCAGTGAAATTAGTACACCCCTCCACTTT. It codes for CASSEISTPLHF.

This clone was seen once. The chain has TRBV27 and TRBJ1-2; a weak D match, TRBD1 (5 bases). Germline CDR1 MNHEY, CDR2 SMNVEV (reference sequence). CDR3 length equals 16 residues. V was clipped by 6 bases and J by 5 bases, with 22 bases between them. CDR3 protein: CASRSGDVGAWYGYTF. CDR3 sequence (DNA): TGTGCCAGCAGGTCGGGGGATGTCGGGGCATGGTATGGCTACACCTTC.

The chain employs TRBV25-1 and TRBJ2-3, with 8 bases lining up with TRBD1. This CDR3 spans 14 amino acids. V shed 6 bases and J 5 bases; nucleotides not matched to a gene: 7. Germline V CDR1 and CDR2: MGHDK, SYGVNS. The CDR3 DNA is TGTGCCAGCAGACTCAGGGGGCGGGGAGATACGCAGTATTTT. As protein: CASRLRGRGDTQYF.

This clone was observed once. This sequence joins TRBV27 and TRBJ1-1, with 7 bases that match TRBD1. The CDR3 runs 14 residues. Looked up from germline, CDR1 is MNHEY and CDR2 is SMNVEV (reference sequence). V shed 4 bases and J 7 bases; nucleotides not matched to a gene: 9. Here the CDR3 DNA reads TGTGCCAGCAGTTCATCCGGGACAGATATTGAAGCTTTCTTT. The encoded protein is CASSSSGTDIEAFF.